This T cell receptor (beta chain) was captured in a study of early T cells in non-severe SARS-CoV-2 infection. Overall study context: The authors sequenced bulk RNA from unsorted whole blood, leaving chains unpaired. Broader study findings: Clonotype matching in VDJdb favored anti-spike CD8 responses and did not capture private and CD4 specificities.

This clonotype was counted at least ten times. Its matching antigen is unknown. Individual cDNA molecules carried attached unique molecular identifiers. MiXCR, run by TCRdb on the 5' RACE reads, gives a single entry per CDR3 protein. The data contain about 35,000 distinct CDR3 sequences, roughly 4.5% of them seen just once; the ten biggest clones take up 7% to 9%. The sample consisted of whole blood. This receptor was taken from an adult who was a healthcare worker with PCR-confirmed SARS-CoV-2 infection or an uninfected control (not recorded which).

The CDR3 spells CASRAGAPSSPLHF. In DNA, the CDR3 is TGTGCCAGCAGGGCAGGGGCGCCGAGTTCACCCCTCCACTTT. V and J are TRBV28 and TRBJ1-6; possibly TRBD1 for D (6 bases). CDR3 length: 14 amino acids. Germline V gene data show CDR1 as MDHEN and CDR2 as SYDVKM. Trimming removed 6 bases from V and 9 bases from J, with 15 bases in between.